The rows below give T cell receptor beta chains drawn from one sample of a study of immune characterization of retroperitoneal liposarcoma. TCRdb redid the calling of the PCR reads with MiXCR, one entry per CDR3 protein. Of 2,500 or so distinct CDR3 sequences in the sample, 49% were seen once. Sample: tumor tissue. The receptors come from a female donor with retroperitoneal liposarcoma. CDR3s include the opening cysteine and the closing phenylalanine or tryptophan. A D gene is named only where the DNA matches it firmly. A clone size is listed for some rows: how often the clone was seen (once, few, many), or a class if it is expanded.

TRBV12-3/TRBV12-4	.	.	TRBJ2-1	TGTGCCAGCCGATCCCGCGGGACAGAGGAGACCCAGTTCTTC	CASRSRGTEETQFF
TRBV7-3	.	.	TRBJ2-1	TGTGCCAGCAGCTTATCAGGCGACAATGAGCAGTTCTTC	CASSLSGDNEQFF
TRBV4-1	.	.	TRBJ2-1	TGCGCCAGCAGCCAAGAGGCCGGAAGGCCTGAGCAGTTCTTC	CASSQEAGRPEQFF
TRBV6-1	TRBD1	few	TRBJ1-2	TGTGCCAGCAAAGGAGGGGGCGATGGCTACACCTTC	CASKGGGDGYTF
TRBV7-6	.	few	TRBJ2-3	TGTGCCAGCAGCCTCCAGGGAGTAGATACGCAGTATTTT	CASSLQGVDTQYF
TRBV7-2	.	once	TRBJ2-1	TGTGCCAGCAGCCTTAGCTGGAGCTCCTACAATGAGCAGTTCTTC	CASSLSWSSYNEQFF
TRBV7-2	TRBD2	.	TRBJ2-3	TGTGCCAGCAGCCCAACCGGCGGGGGGGCTCCAGATACGCAGTATTTT	CASSPTGGGAPDTQYF
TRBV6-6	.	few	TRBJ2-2	TGTGCCAGCAACCCCGACAACGATAGGACCGGGGAGCTGTTTTTT	CASNPDNDRTGELFF
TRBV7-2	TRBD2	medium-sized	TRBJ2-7	TGTGCCAGCAGCCCCTCCGGGAGACTAGCTCGCTTCGAGCAGTACTTC	CASSPSGRLARFEQYF
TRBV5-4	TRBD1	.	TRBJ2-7	TGTGCCAGCAGCTTGGGCGGGACAGGGGTTTTATACGAGCAGTACTTC	CASSLGGTGVLYEQYF
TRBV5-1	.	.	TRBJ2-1	TGCGCCAGCACACTTCAAGGAGGAGTGGGGGAGCAGTTCTTC	CASTLQGGVGEQFF
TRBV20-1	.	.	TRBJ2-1	TGCAGTGTACCGGGACGCAACTACAATGAGCAGTTCTTC	CSVPGRNYNEQFF
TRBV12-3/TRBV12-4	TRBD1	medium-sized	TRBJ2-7	TGTGCCAGCAGCCAGACAGGGTCCTACGAGCAGTACTTC	CASSQTGSYEQYF
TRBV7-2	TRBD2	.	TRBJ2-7	TGTGCCAGCAGGGGAGGGCCTTCCTACGAGCAGTACTTC	CASRGGPSYEQYF
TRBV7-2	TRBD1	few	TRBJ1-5	TGTGCCAGCAGTTCCTATCCGGGACAGGGGAATCAGCCCCAGCATTTT	CASSSYPGQGNQPQHF
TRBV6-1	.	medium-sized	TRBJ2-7	TGTGCCAGCAGTCCCCACCTTTTATACGAGCAGTACTTC	CASSPHLLYEQYF
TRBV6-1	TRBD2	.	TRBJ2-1	TGTGCCAGCAGTGAAGGTTTAGCGGGAGATTTCGAGCAGTTCTTC	CASSEGLAGDFEQFF
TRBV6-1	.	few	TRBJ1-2	TGTGCCAGCAGAACAGGGTATGCGGATGGCTACACCTTC	CASRTGYADGYTF
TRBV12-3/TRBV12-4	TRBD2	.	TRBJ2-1	TGTGCCAGCACCCCTGGGGAGGGGCAGTTCTTC	CASTPGEGQFF
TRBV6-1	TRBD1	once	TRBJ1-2	TGTGCCAGCAGTCCCACACAGGGGGCAGACTATGGCTACACCTTC	CASSPTQGADYGYTF
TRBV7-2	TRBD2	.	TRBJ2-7	TGTGCCAGCAGCCTAGGACTAGCGGATTACAATGAGCAGTACTTC	CASSLGLADYNEQYF
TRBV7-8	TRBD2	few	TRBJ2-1	TGTGCCATAGAGATAGCGGGTTTTAGGGATGAGCAGTTCTTC	CAIEIAGFRDEQFF
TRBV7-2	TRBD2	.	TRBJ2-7	TGTGCCAGCAGCTTAGCAGCGGGGGTCTACGAGCAGTACTTC	CASSLAAGVYEQYF
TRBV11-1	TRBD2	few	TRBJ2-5	TGTGCCAGCAGCTCGGGACTAGCAGCAACCCTAGGGGAGACCCAGTACTTC	CASSSGLAATLGETQYF
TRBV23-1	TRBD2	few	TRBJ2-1	TGCGGCAAGTTAGCGGGGGACAATGAGCAGTTCTTC	CGKLAGDNEQFF
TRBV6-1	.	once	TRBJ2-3	TGTGCCAGCAGAGGGGGGGCCACAGATACGCAGTATTTT	CASRGGATDTQYF